This T cell receptor beta chain was found in a study of human T cells and chemical hapten exposure. Study at large: The variation in per-sample TCR yields arose mainly from small differences in pooled library volumes.

Unique molecular identifiers were linked by the library to individual cDNA molecules. TCRdb called the RACE reads again in MiXCR, with one record for every CDR3 protein. The repertoire holds tens of thousands of distinct CDR3 sequences, around 5.9% seen once, with about 13% in the top ten. At least ten counts were recorded for this clonotype. Germline V gene data show CDR1 as MNHEY and CDR2 as SVGAGI. V was shortened by 2 bases and J by 5 bases, with 9 bases between the two germline ends. The CDR3 extends over 13 amino acids. Time point: healthy volunteer bleed at 6 weeks. Extraction yielded total RNA from whole blood (unfractionated).

This chain uses TRBV6-5 with TRBJ1-1; D may be TRBD1 (5 bases). The origin of this receptor is a human donor in good health. Some clones in this sample may be carry-over from other donors' samples. The sequencing sample was made of whole blood. The CDR3 DNA follows: TGTGCCAGCAGTTACGTGAAGGGGACTGAAGCTTTCTTT. It encodes CASSYVKGTEAFF.